This T cell receptor (beta chain) stems from a study of T cells expressing NK-cell markers. Study-wide context: TCR beta repertoires came from sorted CD3+CD56+NKG2C+, CD3+CD56+NKG2C- and CD3+CD56-NKG2C+ T cells. Study conclusions and caveats: Whether expanded NKG2C-expressing T cell clones recognize HCMV is unknown. NKG2C+ dominant clonotypes from 5 to 7 donors made up roughly 1.0-8% of CD8+ T cells. These clonotypes also led the CD3+CD56-NKG2C+ fraction in a handful of donors.

TCRdb reprocessed the 5' RACE reads and stores each CDR3 protein as one record, lacking DNA. The sample features 200,000 to 300,000 distinct CDR3 sequences, with around 4% in its top ten. CDR1 DFQATT and CDR2 SNEGSKA come from the germline V gene (reference sequence). The CDR3 is 15 residues long. Remarks on this clonotype: The antigen is unknown.

The clonotype was recovered from a woman aged 18-69 years in good health. Material for sequencing was blood T cells: a sorted CD56 or NKG2C T cell subset, CD4+ or CD8+ T cells, or bulk PBMC T cells (not recorded which). The chain links TRBV20-1 to TRBJ1-6; the D call of TRBD1 rests on TCRdb alone, since no DNA is present to check it. CDR3: CSARFGQTYNSPLHF.